This TCR beta chain was sequenced for a study of tumor-infiltrating lymphocytes in localized non-small cell lung cancer. Clones were read by immunoSEQ multiplex PCR, and TCRdb kept only the in-frame ones, dropping some. In the table there are 11,000 to 15,000 clones, nearly 70% of which are singletons. Remarks on this clone: Its antigen is unknown.

Study-wide points: Tumors had more T cell infiltration than uninvolved lung, per TCRbeta sequencing and CD3 counts.

This CDR3 is 15 amino acids long. J was trimmed by 1 base and V by 0 bases; bases with no gene match: 2. In germline, CDR1 is LGHNA, CDR2 YNFKEQ. V and J are TRBV4-2 and TRBJ2-7; 8 bases are a match to TRBD2. The TCR was taken from a human donor with non-small cell lung cancer. Sequenced sample: uninvolved lung tissue not adjacent to the tumor. In nucleotides, the CDR3 is TGTGCCAGCAGCCAAGAGCGGGGGGATTCCTACGAGCAGTACTTC. Its protein product is CASSQERGDSYEQYF.